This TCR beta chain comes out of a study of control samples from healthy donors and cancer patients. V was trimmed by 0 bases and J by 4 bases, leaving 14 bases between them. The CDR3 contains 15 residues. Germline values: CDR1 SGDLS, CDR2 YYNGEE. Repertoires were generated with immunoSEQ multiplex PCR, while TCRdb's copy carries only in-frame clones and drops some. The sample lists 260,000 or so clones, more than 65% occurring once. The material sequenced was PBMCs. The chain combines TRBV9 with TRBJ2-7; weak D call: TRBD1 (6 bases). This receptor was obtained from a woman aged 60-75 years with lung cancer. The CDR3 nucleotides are TGTGCCAGCAGCGTAGGAATAGGGGGTGCGTACGAGCAGTACTTC. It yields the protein CASSVGIGGAYEQYF.